A single sample gave rise to the 10 T cell receptor beta chains below, sequenced in a study of neurological immune-mediated disorders (dated by TCRdb to the late 2010s). The library was produced with 5' RACE. Sequencing took place on an Illumina HiSeq 2500. TCRdb itself trimmed the public reads at Q25 with fastp, ran MiXCR and retained productive beta chains. Entries are consolidated by CDR3 protein sequence, retaining the most common genes and DNA. Within this sample are 45,000 to 55,000 distinct CDR3 sequences, with around 3.1% of them counted one time only. The ten most abundant clones make up about 6% of the sample. Sequencing was done on a sample of PBMCs. The receptors were sampled from a man aged 40-55 years with multiple sclerosis.

This clonotype came up a few times. This sequence may be a read error, since a much larger clone differs from it by one base. This chain uses TRBV20-1 with TRBJ1-6; D gene ambiguous. This CDR3 has 14 residues. The germline CDR1 and CDR2 sequences are DFQATT and SNEGSKA (reference sequence). The CDR3 DNA is TGCAGTGCTAGAGGGGGAACCTATAATTCACCCCTCAACTTT. Translation gives CSARGGTYNSPLNF.

In this sample, this clonotype turned up many times. The V call is TRBV7-2, the J call TRBJ2-5, with D possibly TRBD2 on 7 matching bases. The germline V and J ends were trimmed by 5 bases and 3 bases, with 13 bases remaining between them. Germline V gene sequence: CDR1 SGHTA, CDR2 FQGNSA. The CDR3 length is 14 residues. CDR3 in DNA: TGTGCCAGCAGCGGGGGGGCAGTTAAAGAGACCCAGTACTTC. It codes for CASSGGAVKETQYF. The full variable domain, with the rest looked up from reference TRBV7-2 and TRBJ2-5, is GAGVSQSPSNKVTEKGKDVELRCDPISGHTALYWYRQSLGQGLEFLIYFQGNSAPDKSGLPSDRFSAERTGGSVSTLTIQRTQQEDSAVYLCASSGGAVKETQYFGPGTRLLVL.

V is TRBV10-3 and J is TRBJ2-7, with 10 positions matching TRBD1. Germline values: CDR1 ENHRY, CDR2 SYGVKD. The CDR3 runs 14 residues. V lost 2 bases and J lost 7; bases outside the gene matches: 5. CDR3 amino acids: CAISERGTGEEQYF. CDR3 sequence (DNA): TGTGCCATCAGTGAGAGAGGGACAGGGGAAGAGCAGTACTTC.

This clonotype was recorded many times. The chain has TRBV10-3 and TRBJ2-5; the D gene is possibly TRBD2 (6 bases). Trimming cost V 3 bases and J 2 bases, with 10 bases left between them. CDR1 is ENHRY and CDR2 is SYGVKD in the germline V gene. The CDR3 runs to 14 residues. The CDR3 DNA is TGTGCCATCAGTGATTGGGGGACTCAAGAGACCCAGTACTTC. Amino acid sequence: CAISDWGTQETQYF.

This clonotype showed up many times. V and J are TRBV20-1 and TRBJ2-3; D tentatively fits TRBD1 or TRBD2 (6 bases each). Trimming stripped 7 bases from V and 2 bases from J, with 13 bases between. The CDR3 consists of 13 residues. The germline V gene encodes CDR1 DFQATT and CDR2 SNEGSKA (reference sequence). The CDR3 protein is CSGRDTNTDTQYF. The CDR3 nucleotides read TGCAGTGGGAGGGACACCAACACAGATACGCAGTATTTT.

The table lists this clonotype with many counts. This chain's CDR3 is CASSLYRNYGYTF. In DNA form, the CDR3 reads TGTGCCAGCAGCTTATACAGAAACTATGGCTACACCTTC. The chain employs TRBV7-8 and TRBJ1-2; D gene ambiguous. Germline CDR1 SGHVS, CDR2 FQNEAQ. The V gene lost 2 bases and the J gene lost 2 bases, with 6 bases spanning the gap. The length of the CDR3 is 13 residues.

The table lists this clonotype with many counts. The V and J genes are TRBV28 and TRBJ1-6; no clear D gene. The CDR3 loop spans 12 amino acids. CDR1 is MDHEN, CDR2 SYDVKM, per germline. The V end was cut by 6 bases, the J end by 4 bases, with 4 bases between. The CDR3 loop reads CASSSYNSPLHF. The CDR3 nucleotides read TGTGCCAGCAGCTCATATAATTCACCCCTCCACTTT.

Many counts were recorded for this clonotype. The chain carries TRBV7-9 and TRBJ1-1; D gene ambiguous. Germline V gives CDR1 SEHNR, CDR2 FQNEAQ (reference sequence). Trimming took off 3 bases at V and 2 bases at J, with 13 bases between the two ends. The CDR3 spans 15 residues. The CDR3 loop reads CASSFRDESNTEAFF. The CDR3, as DNA: TGTGCCAGCAGCTTTCGGGATGAAAGTAACACTGAAGCTTTCTTT.

Ten or more counts support this clonotype. J is TRBJ2-3 and V is TRBV9, with 8 bases that match TRBD2. After removal of 0 bases from V and 5 bases from J, the junction contained 5 bases not matched to a gene. There are 15 residues in the CDR3. Germline-derived CDR1 and CDR2 are SGDLS and YYNGEE. Written as DNA, the CDR3 is TGTGCCAGCAGCGTAGGAGCGGGGGACTTAGATACGCAGTATTTT. Amino acid sequence: CASSVGAGDLDTQYF. The full variable domain, completed using reference TRBV9 and TRBJ2-3, is DSGVTQTPKHLITATGQRVTLRCSPRSGDLSVYWYQQSLDQGLQFLIQYYNGEERAKGNILERFSAQQFPDLHSELNLSSLELGDSALYFCASSVGAGDLDTQYFGPGTRLTVL.

This clonotype was observed at least ten times. This chain links TRBV7-7 with TRBJ2-2, with TRBD2 as a possible D gene (7 bases). The germline V gene has CDR1 SSHAT and CDR2 FNYEAQ (reference sequence). The CDR3 has 15 amino acids. The V and J ends lost 6 bases and 6 bases respectively, with 17 bases between them. CDR3 DNA: TGTGCCAGCAGTCCGGCGGGGGCAAAGGCCGGGGAGCTGTTTTTT. Encoded protein: CASSPAGAKAGELFF.